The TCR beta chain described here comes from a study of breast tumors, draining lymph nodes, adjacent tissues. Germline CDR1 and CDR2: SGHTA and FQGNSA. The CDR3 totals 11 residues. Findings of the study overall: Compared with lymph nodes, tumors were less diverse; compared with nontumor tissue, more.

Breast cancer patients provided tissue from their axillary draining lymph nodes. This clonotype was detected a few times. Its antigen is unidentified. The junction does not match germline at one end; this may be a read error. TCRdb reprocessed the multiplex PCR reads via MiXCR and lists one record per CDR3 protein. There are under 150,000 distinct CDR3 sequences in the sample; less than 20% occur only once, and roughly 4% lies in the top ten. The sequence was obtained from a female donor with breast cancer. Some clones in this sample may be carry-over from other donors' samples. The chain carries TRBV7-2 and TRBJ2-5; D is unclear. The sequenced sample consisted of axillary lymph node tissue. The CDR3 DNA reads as TGTGCCAGCAGCACCCAAGAGACCCAGCACTTC. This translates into CASSTQETQHF.